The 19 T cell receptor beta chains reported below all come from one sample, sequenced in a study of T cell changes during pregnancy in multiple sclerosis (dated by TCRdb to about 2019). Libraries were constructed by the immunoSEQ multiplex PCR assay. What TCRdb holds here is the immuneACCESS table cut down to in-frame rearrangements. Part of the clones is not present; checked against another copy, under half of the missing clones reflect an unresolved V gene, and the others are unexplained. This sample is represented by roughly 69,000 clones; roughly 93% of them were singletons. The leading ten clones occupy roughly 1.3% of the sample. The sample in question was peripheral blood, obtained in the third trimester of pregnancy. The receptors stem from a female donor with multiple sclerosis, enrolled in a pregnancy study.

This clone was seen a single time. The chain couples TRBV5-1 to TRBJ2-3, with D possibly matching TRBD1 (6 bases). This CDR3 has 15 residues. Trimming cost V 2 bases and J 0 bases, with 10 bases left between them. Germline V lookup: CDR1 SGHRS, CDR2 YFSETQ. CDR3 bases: TGCGCCAGCAGCTTCGGGACAACTAGCACAGATACGCAGTATTTT. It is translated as CASSFGTTSTDTQYF.

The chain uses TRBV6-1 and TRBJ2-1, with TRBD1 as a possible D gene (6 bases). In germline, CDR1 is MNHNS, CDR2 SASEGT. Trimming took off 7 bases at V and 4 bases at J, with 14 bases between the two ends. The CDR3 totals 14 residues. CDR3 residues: CASTSPQGYNEQFF. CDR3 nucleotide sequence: TGTGCCAGCACCTCACCACAGGGTTACAATGAGCAGTTCTTC.

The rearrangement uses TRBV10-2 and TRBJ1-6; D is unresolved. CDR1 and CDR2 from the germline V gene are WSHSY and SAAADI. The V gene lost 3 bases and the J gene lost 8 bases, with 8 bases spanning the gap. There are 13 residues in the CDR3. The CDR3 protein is CASSDPGYSPLHF. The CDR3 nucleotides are TGCGCCAGCAGTGATCCGGGGTATTCACCCCTCCACTTT.

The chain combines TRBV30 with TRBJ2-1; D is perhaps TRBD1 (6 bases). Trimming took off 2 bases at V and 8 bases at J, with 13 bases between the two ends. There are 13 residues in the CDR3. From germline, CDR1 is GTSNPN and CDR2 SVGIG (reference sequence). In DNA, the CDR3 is TGTGCCTGGAGTCTATCCAACAGGGATGAGCAGTTCTTC. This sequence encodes CAWSLSNRDEQFF.

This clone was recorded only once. CDR3 sequence: CASSLGRLFRFF. The CDR3 bases are TGTGCCAGCAGTTTAGGCCGACTGTTTCGGTTCTTC. The V gene is TRBV28, the J gene TRBJ2-1; no definite D call. CDR1 is MDHEN and CDR2 is SYDVKM in the germline V gene. V lost 2 bases and J lost 15, with 14 bases in between. This CDR3 is 12 amino acids long.

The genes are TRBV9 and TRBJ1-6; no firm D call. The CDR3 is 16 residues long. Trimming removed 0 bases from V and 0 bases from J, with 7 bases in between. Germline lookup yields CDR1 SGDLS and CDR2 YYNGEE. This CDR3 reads CASSVDSYSYNSPLHF. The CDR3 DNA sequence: TGTGCCAGCAGCGTAGACTCCTACTCCTATAATTCACCCCTCCACTTT. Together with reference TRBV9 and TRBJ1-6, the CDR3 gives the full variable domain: DSGVTQTPKHLITATGQRVTLRCSPRSGDLSVYWYQQSLDQGLQFLIQYYNGEERAKGNILERFSAQQFPDLHSELNLSSLELGDSALYFCASSVDSYSYNSPLHFGNGTRLTVT.

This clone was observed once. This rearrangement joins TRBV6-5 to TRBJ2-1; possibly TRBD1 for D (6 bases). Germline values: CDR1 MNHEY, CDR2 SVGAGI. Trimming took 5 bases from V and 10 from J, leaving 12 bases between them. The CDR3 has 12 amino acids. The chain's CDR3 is CASSHLGTEQFF. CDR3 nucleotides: TGTGCCAGCAGTCACCTCGGGACAGAGCAGTTCTTC.

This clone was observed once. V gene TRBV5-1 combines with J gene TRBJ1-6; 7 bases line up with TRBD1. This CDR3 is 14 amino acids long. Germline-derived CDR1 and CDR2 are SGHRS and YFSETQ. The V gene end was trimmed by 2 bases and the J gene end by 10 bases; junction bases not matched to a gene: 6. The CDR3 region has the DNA TGCGCCAGCAGCTTCGACAGGGAGGACTCACCCCTCCACTTT. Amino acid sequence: CASSFDREDSPLHF.

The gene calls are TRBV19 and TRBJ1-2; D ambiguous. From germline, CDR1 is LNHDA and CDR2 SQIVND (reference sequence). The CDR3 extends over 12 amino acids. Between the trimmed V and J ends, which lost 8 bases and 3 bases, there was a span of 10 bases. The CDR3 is CASRRVDYGYTF. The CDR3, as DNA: TGTGCCAGTCGGCGGGTGGACTATGGCTACACCTTC.

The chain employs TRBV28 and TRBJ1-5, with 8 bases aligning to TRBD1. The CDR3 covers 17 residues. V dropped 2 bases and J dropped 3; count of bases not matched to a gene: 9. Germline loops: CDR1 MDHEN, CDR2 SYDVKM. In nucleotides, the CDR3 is TGTGCCAGCAGTTTACCTAGACAGGGGACAAACAATCAGCCCCAGCATTTT. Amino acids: CASSLPRQGTNNQPQHF.

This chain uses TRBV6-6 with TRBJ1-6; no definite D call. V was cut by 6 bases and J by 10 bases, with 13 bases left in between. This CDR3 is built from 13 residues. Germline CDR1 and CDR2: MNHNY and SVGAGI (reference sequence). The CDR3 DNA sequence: TGTGCCAGCAGAGCCGGGTGGTACTCACCCCTCCACTTT. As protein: CASRAGWYSPLHF.

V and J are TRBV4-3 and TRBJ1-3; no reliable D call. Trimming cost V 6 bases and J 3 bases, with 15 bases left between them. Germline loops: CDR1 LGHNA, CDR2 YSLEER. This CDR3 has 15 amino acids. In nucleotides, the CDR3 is TGCGCCAGCAGTTTGGACGCGGGGATTGGAAACACCATATATTTT. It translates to CASSLDAGIGNTIYF.

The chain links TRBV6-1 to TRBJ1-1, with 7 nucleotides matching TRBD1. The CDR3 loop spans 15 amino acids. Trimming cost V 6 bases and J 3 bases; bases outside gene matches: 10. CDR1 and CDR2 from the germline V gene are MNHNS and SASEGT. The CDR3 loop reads CASREGQPGYTEAFF. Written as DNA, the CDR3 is TGTGCCAGCAGGGAGGGACAGCCTGGATACACTGAAGCTTTCTTT.

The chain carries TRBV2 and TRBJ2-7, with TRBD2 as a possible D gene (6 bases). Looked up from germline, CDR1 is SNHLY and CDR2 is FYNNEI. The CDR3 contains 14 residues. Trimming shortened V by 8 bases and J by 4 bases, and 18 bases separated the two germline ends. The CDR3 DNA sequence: TGTGCCAGCGCACTGGGGACTCGGGAGTACGAGCAGTACTTC. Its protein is CASALGTREYEQYF.

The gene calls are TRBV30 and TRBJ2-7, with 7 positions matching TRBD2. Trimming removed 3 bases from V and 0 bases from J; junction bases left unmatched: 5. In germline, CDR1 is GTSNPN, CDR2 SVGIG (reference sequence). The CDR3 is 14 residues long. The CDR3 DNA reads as TGTGCCTGGAGCCGCGGGGGTCCCTCCTACGAGCAGTACTTC. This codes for CAWSRGGPSYEQYF.

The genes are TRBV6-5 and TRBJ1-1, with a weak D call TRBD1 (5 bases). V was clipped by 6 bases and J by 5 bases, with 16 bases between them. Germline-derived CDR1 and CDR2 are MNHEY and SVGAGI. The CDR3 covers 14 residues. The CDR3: CASRLRQGATEAFF. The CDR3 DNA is TGTGCCAGCAGACTCCGGCAGGGCGCAACTGAAGCTTTCTTT.

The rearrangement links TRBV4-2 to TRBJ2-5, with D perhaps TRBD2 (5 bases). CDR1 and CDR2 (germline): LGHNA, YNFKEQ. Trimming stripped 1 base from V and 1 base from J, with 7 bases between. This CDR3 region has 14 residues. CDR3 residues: CASSQGGSQETQYF. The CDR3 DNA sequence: TGTGCCAGCAGCCAAGGAGGGTCCCAAGAGACCCAGTACTTC.

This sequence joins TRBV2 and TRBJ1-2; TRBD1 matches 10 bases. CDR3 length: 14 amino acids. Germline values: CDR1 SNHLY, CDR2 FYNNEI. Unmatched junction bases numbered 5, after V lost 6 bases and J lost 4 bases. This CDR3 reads CASSLDRGAYGYTF. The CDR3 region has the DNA TGTGCCAGCAGCCTGGACAGGGGGGCCTATGGCTACACCTTC.

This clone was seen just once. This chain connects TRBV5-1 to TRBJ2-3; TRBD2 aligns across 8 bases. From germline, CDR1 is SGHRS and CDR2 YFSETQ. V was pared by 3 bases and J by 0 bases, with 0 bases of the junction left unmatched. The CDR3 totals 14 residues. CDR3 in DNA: TGCGCCAGCAGCTCGGGGGGGAGCACAGATACGCAGTATTTT. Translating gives CASSSGGSTDTQYF.